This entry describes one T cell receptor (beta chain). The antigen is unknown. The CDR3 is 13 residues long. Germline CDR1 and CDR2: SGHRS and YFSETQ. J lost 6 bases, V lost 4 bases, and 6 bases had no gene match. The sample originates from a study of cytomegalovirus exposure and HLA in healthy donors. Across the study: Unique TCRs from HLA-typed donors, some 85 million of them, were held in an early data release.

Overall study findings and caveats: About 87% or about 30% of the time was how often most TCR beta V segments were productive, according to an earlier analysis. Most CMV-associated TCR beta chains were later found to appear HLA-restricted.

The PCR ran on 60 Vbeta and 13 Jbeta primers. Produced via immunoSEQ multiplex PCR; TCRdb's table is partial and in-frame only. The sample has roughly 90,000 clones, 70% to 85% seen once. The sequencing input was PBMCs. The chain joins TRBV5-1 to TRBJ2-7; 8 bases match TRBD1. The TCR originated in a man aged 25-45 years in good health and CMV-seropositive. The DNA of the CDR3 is TGCGCCAGCAGCGTAACCAGGGGGCGCGAGCAGTACTTC. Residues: CASSVTRGREQYF.